This is a list of T cell receptor beta chains from one sample in a study of identical twins. TCRdb ran MiXCR on the 5' RACE reads and lists one entry per CDR3 protein. Of 550,000 to 800,000 distinct CDR3 sequences listed, around 7.4% were seen once; the top ten hold around 1.6%. In addition, the sample was reused for a study of yellow fever vaccine responses in identical twins.

The sequencing sample was made of PBMCs. The receptors were sampled from a woman between 18 and 29 years old in good health. Both conserved end residues are part of each CDR3. D genes are given only for firm matches. Not all rows give a size; the values are once, few, many and, for expanded clones, a class.

V: TRBV12-3/TRBV12-4; J: TRBJ1-2; size: -; D: TRBD1; length: 13; CDR3: CASSWDSNYGYTF; DNA: TGTGCCAGCAGCTGGGACAGTAACTATGGCTACACCTTC
V: TRBV5-1; J: TRBJ2-1; size: -; D: TRBD2; length: 14; CDR3: CASSPGLAPNEQFF; DNA: TGCGCCAGCAGCCCCGGACTAGCTCCCAATGAGCAGTTCTTC
V: TRBV18; J: TRBJ1-5; size: -; D: -; length: 15; CDR3: CASSPARVEDQPQHF; DNA: TGTGCCAGCTCACCAGCCAGGGTAGAGGATCAGCCCCAGCATTTT
V: TRBV7-6; J: TRBJ2-3; size: few; D: -; length: 13; CDR3: CASSSGGGGTQYF; DNA: TGTGCCAGCAGCTCAGGCGGCGGAGGCACGCAGTATTTT
V: TRBV14; J: TRBJ2-2; size: -; D: -; length: 15; CDR3: CASSQNFAGTGELFF; DNA: TGTGCCAGCAGCCAAAATTTCGCTGGGACCGGGGAGCTGTTTTTT
V: TRBV5-1; J: TRBJ2-3; size: many; D: TRBD2; length: 15; CDR3: CASSELAGAADTQYF; DNA: TGCGCCAGCAGCGAACTAGCGGGAGCAGCAGATACGCAGTATTTT
V: TRBV12-3/TRBV12-4; J: TRBJ2-2; size: -; D: TRBD2; length: 16; CDR3: CASRSAGGPRTGELFF; DNA: TGTGCCAGCAGGTCGGCGGGGGGACCACGCACCGGGGAGCTGTTTTTT
V: TRBV12-3/TRBV12-4; J: TRBJ1-6; size: many; D: TRBD1; length: 16; CDR3: CASSLGSDRVNSPLHF; DNA: TGTGCCAGCAGTTTGGGTTCGGACAGGGTGAATTCACCCCTCCACTTT
V: TRBV7-9; J: TRBJ2-7; size: -; D: TRBD2; length: 16; CDR3: CASSLPSGSIPHEQYF; DNA: TGTGCCAGCAGCCTCCCAAGCGGGAGTATTCCTCACGAGCAGTACTTC
V: TRBV28; J: TRBJ2-7; size: few; D: TRBD1; length: 16; CDR3: CASRLYGTGSSYEQYF; DNA: TGTGCCAGCAGGCTGTATGGGACAGGGTCTTCCTACGAGCAGTACTTC
V: TRBV5-6; J: TRBJ2-2; size: many; D: -; length: 18; CDR3: CASSLAGSGRGNTGELFF; DNA: TGTGCCAGCAGCTTGGCCGGGTCGGGGCGAGGAAACACCGGGGAGCTGTTTTTT
V: TRBV29-1; J: TRBJ2-7; size: few; D: -; length: 13; CDR3: CSARGQSYHEEYF; DNA: TGCAGCGCTCGTGGACAGTCTTATCATGAGGAGTACTTC
V: TRBV12-3/TRBV12-4; J: TRBJ2-7; size: many; D: -; length: 12; CDR3: CASSLEGVEQYF; DNA: TGTGCCAGCAGTTTAGAGGGGGTCGAGCAGTACTTC
V: TRBV29-1; J: TRBJ2-1; size: few; D: TRBD2; length: 16; CDR3: CSVATQRGSSYNEQFF; DNA: TGCAGCGTAGCGACCCAGCGGGGGAGCTCCTACAATGAGCAGTTCTTC
V: TRBV11-2; J: TRBJ2-1; size: -; D: TRBD2; length: 19; CDR3: CASSSGLAGGPSSYNEQFF; DNA: TGTGCCAGCAGCTCCGGCTTAGCGGGAGGGCCGAGCTCCTACAATGAGCAGTTCTTC
V: TRBV12-3/TRBV12-4; J: TRBJ2-5; size: -; D: -; length: 14; CDR3: CASSFSGFGETQYF; DNA: TGTGCCAGCAGTTTTTCGGGGTTTGGTGAGACCCAGTACTTC